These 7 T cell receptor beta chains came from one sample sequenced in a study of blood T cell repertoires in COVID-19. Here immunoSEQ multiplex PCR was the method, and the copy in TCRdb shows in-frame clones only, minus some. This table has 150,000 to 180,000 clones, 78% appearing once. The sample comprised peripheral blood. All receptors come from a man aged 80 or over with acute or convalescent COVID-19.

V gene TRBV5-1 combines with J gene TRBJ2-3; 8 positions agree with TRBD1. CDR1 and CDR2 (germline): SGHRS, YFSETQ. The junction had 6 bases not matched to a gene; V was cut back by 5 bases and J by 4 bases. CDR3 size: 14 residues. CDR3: CASRMGQAPDTQYF. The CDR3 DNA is TGCGCCAGCAGAATGGGACAGGCACCAGATACGCAGTATTTT.

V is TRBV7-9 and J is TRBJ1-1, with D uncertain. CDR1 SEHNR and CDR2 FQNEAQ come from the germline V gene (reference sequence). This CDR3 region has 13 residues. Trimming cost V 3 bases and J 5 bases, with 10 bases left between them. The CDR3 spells CASSFQAGTEAFF. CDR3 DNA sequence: TGTGCCAGCAGCTTCCAGGCGGGGACTGAAGCTTTCTTT. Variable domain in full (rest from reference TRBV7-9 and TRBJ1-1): DTGVSQNPRHKITKRGQNVTFRCDPISEHNRLYWYRQTLGQGPEFLTYFQNEAQLEKSRLLSDRFSAERPKGSFSTLEIQRTEQGDSAMYLCASSFQAGTEAFFGQGTRLTVV.

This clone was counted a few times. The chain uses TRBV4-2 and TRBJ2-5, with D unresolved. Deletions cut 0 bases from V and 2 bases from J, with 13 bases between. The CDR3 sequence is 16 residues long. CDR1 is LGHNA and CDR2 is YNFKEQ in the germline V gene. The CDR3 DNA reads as TGTGCCAGCAGCCAAGAGGCGAGACTCACTCAAGAGACCCAGTACTTC. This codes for CASSQEARLTQETQYF.

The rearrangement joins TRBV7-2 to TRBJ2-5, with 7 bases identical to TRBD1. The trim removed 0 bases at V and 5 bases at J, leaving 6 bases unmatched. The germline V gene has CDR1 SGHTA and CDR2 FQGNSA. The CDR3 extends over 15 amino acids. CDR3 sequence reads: CASSLAGGRSETQYF. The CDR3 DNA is TGTGCCAGCAGCTTAGCAGGGGGCCGGTCGGAGACCCAGTACTTC.

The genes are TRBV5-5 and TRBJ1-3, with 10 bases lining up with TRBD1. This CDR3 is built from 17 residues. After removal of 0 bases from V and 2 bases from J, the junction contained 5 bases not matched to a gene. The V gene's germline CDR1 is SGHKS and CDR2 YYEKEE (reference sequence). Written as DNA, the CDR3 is TGTGCCAGCAGCTTGGAGACAGGGGGCTTAGCTGGAAACACCATATATTTT. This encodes CASSLETGGLAGNTIYF.

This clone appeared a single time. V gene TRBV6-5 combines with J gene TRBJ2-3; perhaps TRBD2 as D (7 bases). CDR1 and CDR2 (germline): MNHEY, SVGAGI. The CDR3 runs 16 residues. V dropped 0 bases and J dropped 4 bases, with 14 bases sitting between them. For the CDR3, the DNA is TGTGCCAGCAGTTACTCGGCGGGGGCGAGGGCAGATACGCAGTATTTT. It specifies CASSYSAGARADTQYF.

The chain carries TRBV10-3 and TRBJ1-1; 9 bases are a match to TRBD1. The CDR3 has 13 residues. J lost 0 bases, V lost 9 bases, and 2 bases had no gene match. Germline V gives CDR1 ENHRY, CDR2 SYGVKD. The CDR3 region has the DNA TGTGCCATAGGACAGGGGTTGAACACTGAAGCTTTCTTT. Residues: CAIGQGLNTEAFF.